The 22 T cell receptor beta chains presented below share a single source sample, sequenced in a study of PD-1 blockade in classical Hodgkin lymphoma. Sequencing used immunoSEQ multiplex PCR; TCRdb keeps in-frame clones, though not all of them. The sample holds around 28,000 clones; around 84% are singletons and the top ten take over 0.8%. Time point indicated: cycle 4 day 1 (C4D1), after less than 7 weeks of nivolumab. Exposure to brentuximab vedotin varied, and each patient had relapsed following autologous stem cell transplantation. The CD4+ T cells used were purified from thawed PBMCs through magnetic negative selection. This sample comprised CD4+ T cells from blood, obtained before the fourth cycle of nivolumab. The receptors derive from a human donor with classical Hodgkin lymphoma.

The CDR3, as DNA: TGTGCCAGCAGCGTAGAGGGCAGGAGGGGTTCACCCCTCCACTTT. Translated: CASSVEGRRGSPLHF. The chain is built from TRBV9 and TRBJ1-6, with D perhaps TRBD1 (5 bases). V was cut by 0 bases and J by 9 bases, with 13 bases left in between. Germline V gene sequence: CDR1 SGDLS, CDR2 YYNGEE. This CDR3 spans 15 amino acids.

The CDR3 is CASSYDGYYEQYF. The CDR3, as DNA: TGTGCCAGCAGTTACGACGGGTACTACGAGCAGTACTTC. The gene calls are TRBV6-5 and TRBJ2-7; D not certain. The CDR3 has 13 amino acids. V was pared by 2 bases and J by 3 bases, with 8 bases between. Germline V gives CDR1 MNHEY, CDR2 SVGAGI.

CDR3 DNA: TGCAGCGTCGGGGACGGAAATACTGGCTACACCTTC. It specifies CSVGDGNTGYTF. This rearrangement joins TRBV29-1 to TRBJ1-2; a weak D match, TRBD1 (5 bases). Germline V CDR1 and CDR2: SQVTM, ANQGSEA. V lost 6 bases and J lost 7, with 15 bases in between. The CDR3 contains 12 residues.

The sample holds a few counts of this clone. The chain couples TRBV11-3 to TRBJ2-3; the D call may be TRBD1 or TRBD2 (5 bases each). Germline V gives CDR1 SGHNT, CDR2 YENEEA. V was clipped by 4 bases and J by 1 base, with 12 bases between them. This CDR3 has 15 amino acids. This CDR3 reads CASSSGRTRTDTQYF. CDR3 in DNA: TGTGCCAGCAGCTCGGGGCGGACACGCACAGATACGCAGTATTTT.

The chain recombines TRBV5-4 with TRBJ2-3; 11 bases line up with TRBD2. The CDR3 runs to 19 residues. Per germline, CDR1 SGHNT and CDR2 YYREEE (reference sequence). V gave up 0 bases and J gave up 0 bases; unmatched junction bases: 9. The CDR3 region is CASSLEGLAGGLSTDTQYF. CDR3 bases: TGTGCCAGCAGCTTGGAGGGGCTAGCGGGGGGTCTGAGCACAGATACGCAGTATTTT.

The chain recombines TRBV7-9 with TRBJ2-1; D is unclear. CDR3 size: 11 residues. In germline, CDR1 is SEHNR, CDR2 FQNEAQ (reference sequence). V lost 2 bases and J lost 9, with 5 bases in between. The CDR3 spells CASSLSREQFF. The CDR3 DNA reads TGTGCCAGCAGCTTATCGCGTGAGCAGTTCTTC. The variable domain in full, with the rest retrieved from reference TRBV7-9 and TRBJ2-1, is DTGVSQNPRHKITKRGQNVTFRCDPISEHNRLYWYRQTLGQGPEFLTYFQNEAQLEKSRLLSDRFSAERPKGSFSTLEIQRTEQGDSAMYLCASSLSREQFFGPGTRLTVL.

The genes are TRBV28 and TRBJ1-3, with a possible D match to TRBD1 (6 bases). The CDR3 loop spans 16 amino acids. V lost 8 bases to trimming and J lost 0 bases, with 17 bases between them. The germline CDR1 and CDR2 sequences are MDHEN and SYDVKM. CDR3 DNA: TGTGCCAGCCGGAAGGACAGTCCGTTCTCTGGAAACACCATATATTTT. Translation gives CASRKDSPFSGNTIYF.

The CDR3 sequence: CATSTVSNQPQHF. CDR3 bases: TGTGCCACCAGCACAGTTAGCAATCAGCCCCAGCATTTT. V usage is TRBV15 and J usage is TRBJ1-5; D call uncertain. Trimming removed 4 bases from V and 0 bases from J, with 4 bases in between. The germline V gene has CDR1 LNHNV and CDR2 YYDKDF (reference sequence). The CDR3 runs to 13 residues.

The V call is TRBV7-7, the J call TRBJ2-1; 9 bases fit TRBD1. This CDR3 contains 17 residues. The germline V gene encodes CDR1 SSHAT and CDR2 FNYEAQ (reference sequence). The ends lost 1 base at V and 4 bases at J; junction bases unmatched: 8. The CDR3: CASSLGLGTGRYNEQFF. DNA for the CDR3: TGTGCCAGCAGCTTAGGGCTGGGGACAGGGCGATACAATGAGCAGTTCTTC.

This chain joins TRBV11-3 and TRBJ2-1; TRBD2 aligns across 8 bases. Germline values: CDR1 SGHNT, CDR2 YENEEA. Trimming took 3 bases from V and 2 from J; bases not matched to a gene: 3. There are 15 residues in the CDR3. The CDR3 sequence: CASSFAGGPYNEQFF. The CDR3 region has the DNA TGTGCCAGCAGCTTCGCGGGGGGCCCCTACAATGAGCAGTTCTTC. Filled out from reference TRBV11-3 and TRBJ2-1, the complete variable domain reads EAGVVQSPRYKIIEKKQPVAFWCNPISGHNTLYWYLQNLGQGPELLIRYENEEAVDDSQLPKDRFSAERLKGVDSTLKIQPAELGDSAVYLCASSFAGGPYNEQFFGPGTRLTVL.

The genes are TRBV11-2 and TRBJ2-3; D possibly corresponds to TRBD2 (6 bases). CDR3 size: 15 residues. Trimming pared 5 bases from V and 4 bases from J, leaving 16 bases between. Germline V gives CDR1 SGHAT, CDR2 FQNNGV. CDR3 amino acids: CASSQGGKMADTQYF. As DNA, the CDR3 is TGTGCCAGCAGCCAAGGCGGGAAGATGGCAGATACGCAGTATTTT.

V and J are TRBV9 and TRBJ1-6; 7 bases match TRBD1. Losses at the gene ends were 3 bases for V and 7 bases for J; bases not matched to a gene: 7. Looked up from germline, CDR1 is SGDLS and CDR2 is YYNGEE. CDR3 length equals 15 residues. The CDR3 DNA is TGTGCCAGCAGCGACCCTAAGGGGGCGAATTCACCCCTCCACTTT. Translated: CASSDPKGANSPLHF.

The chain employs TRBV7-9 and TRBJ2-6; 8 bases are a match to TRBD1. Germline CDR1 reads SEHNR; CDR2 reads FQNEAQ (reference sequence). This CDR3 has 17 amino acids. Trimming at V came to 5 bases and at J to 2 bases, leaving 8 bases not matched to a gene. The CDR3 is CASSTLTGVPGANVLTF. The CDR3 DNA sequence: TGTGCCAGCAGCACCCTGACAGGGGTCCCTGGGGCCAACGTCCTGACTTTC.

The chain carries TRBV9 and TRBJ2-1; 9 bases align to TRBD2. The CDR3 spans 14 residues. V lost 4 bases, J lost 4 bases, and 3 bases stayed unmatched. The germline V gene encodes CDR1 SGDLS and CDR2 YYNGEE. The chain's CDR3 is CASSRAGGYNEQFF. The CDR3 DNA follows: TGTGCCAGCAGCCGAGCGGGGGGATACAATGAGCAGTTCTTC. Based on the CDR3 plus reference TRBV9 and TRBJ2-1, the full variable domain is DSGVTQTPKHLITATGQRVTLRCSPRSGDLSVYWYQQSLDQGLQFLIQYYNGEERAKGNILERFSAQQFPDLHSELNLSSLELGDSALYFCASSRAGGYNEQFFGPGTRLTVL.

The chain has TRBV5-1 and TRBJ1-4; TRBD1 agrees at 9 bases. CDR3 size: 15 residues. Trimming removed 2 bases from V and 7 bases from J; junction bases left unmatched: 6. Germline assignment: CDR1 SGHRS and CDR2 YFSETQ. The CDR3, as DNA: TGCGCCAGCAGCTTACAGGGGGCAGGTGTTGAAAAACTGTTTTTT. The encoded protein is CASSLQGAGVEKLFF. Full variable domain (remainder filled in from reference TRBV5-1 and TRBJ1-4): KAGVTQTPRYLIKTRGQQVTLSCSPISGHRSVSWYQQTPGQGLQFLFEYFSETQRNKGNFPGRFSGRQFSNSRSEMNVSTLELGDSALYLCASSLQGAGVEKLFFGSGTQLSVL.

This clone was observed a few times. The V call is TRBV5-4, the J call TRBJ1-2; 7 nucleotides align to TRBD1. Germline CDR1 reads SGHNT; CDR2 reads YYREEE (reference sequence). Trimming took 0 bases from V and 4 from J; bases not matched to a gene: 3. This CDR3 is built from 14 residues. The CDR3 loop is CASSLDQGGYGYTF. For the CDR3, the DNA is TGTGCCAGCAGCTTGGATCAGGGGGGCTATGGCTACACCTTC.

The gene calls are TRBV5-1 and TRBJ2-3; 8 nucleotides agree with TRBD2. The germline V gene has CDR1 SGHRS and CDR2 YFSETQ. The CDR3 is made up of 15 amino acids. With 7 bases clipped from V and 0 bases from J, the junction kept 7 bases outside the gene matches. CDR3 nucleotide sequence: TGCGCCAGCCGGGGGGGCCAAGCTAGCACAGATACGCAGTATTTT. This translates into CASRGGQASTDTQYF.

The chain links TRBV19 to TRBJ2-3, with D perhaps TRBD2 (5 bases). CDR3 length: 19 amino acids. The germline V gene has CDR1 LNHDA and CDR2 SQIVND (reference sequence). With 2 bases removed from V and 4 bases from J, the gap between germline ends came to 25 bases. The CDR3 DNA reads as TGTGCCAGTAGTATAAGGTTTCGCATGGGGTCGGGGTCGGCAGATACGCAGTATTTT. Translation: CASSIRFRMGSGSADTQYF.

This sequence joins TRBV30 and TRBJ1-1; maybe TRBD1 (6 bases). CDR1 is GTSNPN, CDR2 SVGIG, per germline (reference sequence). V was trimmed by 2 bases and J by 4 bases, leaving 11 bases between them. The CDR3 has 13 amino acids. CDR3 DNA sequence: TGTGCCTGGAGTTACAGGGTTAGCACTGAAGCTTTCTTT. Protein product: CAWSYRVSTEAFF.

The count of this clone is one. The gene calls are TRBV15 and TRBJ2-7; 8 positions match TRBD2. Germline CDR1 is LNHNV and CDR2 is YYDKDF (reference sequence). V lost 0 bases, J lost 3 bases, and 7 bases stayed unmatched. The CDR3 has 16 amino acids. The CDR3 DNA follows: TGTGCCACCAGCAGAGATTGGCGGGGGGCAGACTACGAGCAGTACTTC. It translates to CATSRDWRGADYEQYF. The full variable domain, its missing parts supplied by reference TRBV15 and TRBJ2-7, is DAMVIQNPRYQVTQFGKPVTLSCSQTLNHNVMYWYQQKSSQAPKLLFHYYDKDFNNEADTPDNFQSRRPNTSFCFLDIRSPGLGDTAMYLCATSRDWRGADYEQYFGPGTRLTVT.

This clone showed up just a few times. The chain joins TRBV9 to TRBJ1-3; D is ambiguous. This CDR3 is 14 amino acids long. The germline CDR1 and CDR2 sequences are SGDLS and YYNGEE. Between the trimmed V and J ends, which lost 3 bases and 2 bases, there was a span of 9 bases. This CDR3 reads CASSGYTTGNTIYF. CDR3 nucleotide sequence: TGTGCCAGCAGCGGTTACACGACTGGAAACACCATATATTTT.

The rearrangement uses TRBV9 and TRBJ2-3; D is unresolved. V lost 0 bases and J lost 0, with 8 bases in between. This CDR3 has 15 residues. CDR1 and CDR2 from the germline V gene are SGDLS and YYNGEE. DNA of the CDR3: TGTGCCAGCAGCGTAGGCAGCAGCAGCACAGATACGCAGTATTTT. It yields the protein CASSVGSSSTDTQYF.